A single sample gave rise to the 21 T cell receptor beta chains below, sequenced in a study of T cell responses to AZD1222 COVID-19 vaccine. Method: immunoSEQ multiplex PCR; TCRdb's copy keeps in-frame clones and lacks some. The sample lists 150,000 to 200,000 clones, about 90% seen once, with about 5.9% in the top ten. The input for sequencing was peripheral blood, taken 28 days after the second AZD1222 dose. Every receptor here comes from an adult who received the AZD1222 COVID-19 vaccine.

The chain employs TRBV7-9 and TRBJ1-2; D may be TRBD1 (5 bases). V lost 4 bases and J lost 7, with 13 bases in between. Germline loops: CDR1 SEHNR, CDR2 FQNEAQ (reference sequence). The CDR3 spans 13 residues. Here the CDR3 reads CASSYRAGLGYTF. DNA for the CDR3: TGTGCCAGCAGCTACCGCGCAGGGCTTGGCTACACCTTC.

The V call is TRBV6-2 or TRBV6-3, the J call TRBJ1-5; D might be TRBD1 (6 bases). Trimming took off 0 bases at V and 1 base at J, with 10 bases between the two ends. The CDR3 runs 16 residues. Germline lookup yields CDR1 MNHEY and CDR2 SVGEGT. CDR3 protein: CASSYSGAGSNQPQHF. The CDR3 region has the DNA TGTGCCAGCAGTTACTCGGGGGCGGGGAGCAATCAGCCCCAGCATTTT.

This chain uses TRBV28 with TRBJ2-7; D is perhaps TRBD1 (5 bases). Looked up from germline, CDR1 is MDHEN and CDR2 is SYDVKM. This CDR3 spans 14 amino acids. Trimming removed 7 bases from V and 6 bases from J, with 19 bases in between. The CDR3 reads CASTLDSRTREQYF. DNA of the CDR3: TGTGCCAGCACCCTTGACAGTCGTACACGCGAGCAGTACTTC.

V usage is TRBV19 and J usage is TRBJ1-5; D is unresolved. This CDR3 is built from 14 residues. Germline CDR1 LNHDA, CDR2 SQIVND (reference sequence). Trimming shortened V by 2 bases and J by 3 bases, and 8 bases separated the two germline ends. The CDR3: CASSIIGVNQPQHF. CDR3 nucleotides: TGTGCCAGTAGTATAATCGGGGTCAATCAGCCCCAGCATTTT.

This rearrangement joins TRBV19 to TRBJ2-3; 7 nucleotides match TRBD2. J lost 1 base, V lost 0 bases, and 10 bases had no gene match. The CDR3 is 18 residues long. Germline V CDR1 and CDR2: LNHDA, SQIVND (reference sequence). The CDR3 bases are TGTGCCAGTAGTATAGATCTCCTGGGCGGGAGTGGCACAGATACGCAGTATTTT. This sequence encodes CASSIDLLGGSGTDTQYF.

The rearrangement joins TRBV28 to TRBJ2-7, with D possibly matching TRBD1 (6 bases). V shed 4 bases and J shed 5 bases, with 21 bases lying between them. The CDR3 covers 16 residues. Germline V lookup: CDR1 MDHEN, CDR2 SYDVKM. The CDR3 DNA reads TGTGCCAGCAGTTCACGCCCAACTCAGGGGAAAGACGAGCAGTACTTC. It codes for CASSSRPTQGKDEQYF.

The sample holds a few counts of this clone. This chain joins TRBV5-1 and TRBJ2-7; D is unresolved. The V gene's germline CDR1 is SGHRS and CDR2 YFSETQ. The CDR3 length is 14 residues. Trimming removed 1 base at V and 0 bases at J, with 8 bases between. CDR3 DNA: TGCGCCAGCAGCTTGTGGGAAAGCTCCTACGAGCAGTACTTC. It is translated as CASSLWESSYEQYF.

V usage is TRBV7-2 and J usage is TRBJ2-2, with 11 positions matching TRBD2. V was clipped by 5 bases and J by 5 bases; unmatched bases: 4. The CDR3 consists of 15 residues. Germline assignment: CDR1 SGHTA and CDR2 FQGNSA. Here the CDR3 reads CASSRIAGGTGELFF. In DNA, the CDR3 is TGTGCCAGCAGCAGGATAGCGGGGGGGACCGGGGAGCTGTTTTTT. Complete variable domain (other parts from reference TRBV7-2 and TRBJ2-2): GAGVSQSPSNKVTEKGKDVELRCDPISGHTALYWYRQSLGQGLEFLIYFQGNSAPDKSGLPSDRFSAERTGGSVSTLTIQRTQQEDSAVYLCASSRIAGGTGELFFGEGSRLTVL.

The V gene is TRBV6-5, the J gene TRBJ2-7; weak D call: TRBD1 (7 bases). The V gene's germline CDR1 is MNHEY and CDR2 SVGAGI. V dropped 7 bases and J dropped 4 bases, with 14 bases sitting between them. The CDR3 extends over 13 amino acids. The CDR3 region has the DNA TGTGCCAGCAAAGGGGGCGGGAAATACGAGCAGTACTTC. Protein product: CASKGGGKYEQYF.

This chain uses TRBV10-3 with TRBJ2-5, with D perhaps given as TRBD1 or TRBD2 (5 bases each). The germline V and J ends were trimmed by 6 bases and 0 bases, with 8 bases remaining between them. This CDR3 spans 13 amino acids. CDR1 and CDR2 from the germline V gene are ENHRY and SYGVKD. The CDR3 here is CAIRGRDQETQYF. The CDR3 DNA sequence: TGTGCCATCAGGGGACGTGACCAAGAGACCCAGTACTTC.

J is TRBJ1-3 and V is TRBV9; the match to TRBD1 covers 7 bases. The V gene's germline CDR1 is SGDLS and CDR2 YYNGEE. V shed 5 bases and J 1 base; nucleotides not matched to a gene: 9. The CDR3 runs to 16 residues. Here the CDR3 reads CASSRETGSSGNTIYF. CDR3 DNA sequence: TGTGCCAGCAGTAGAGAGACAGGGTCGTCTGGAAACACCATATATTTT.

The CDR3 loop reads CSARGVQGYGYTF. DNA for the CDR3: TGCAGCGCAAGAGGGGTTCAGGGCTATGGCTACACCTTC. This sequence joins TRBV29-1 and TRBJ1-2; TRBD1 might be the D (5 bases). The CDR3 length is 13 residues. V was pared by 7 bases and J by 4 bases, with 16 bases between. In germline, CDR1 is SQVTM, CDR2 ANQGSEA.

This clone is a singleton in its sample. The chain is built from TRBV27 and TRBJ1-5, with D possibly being TRBD1 (6 bases). Trimming cost V 8 bases and J 1 base, with 12 bases left between them. Germline V CDR1 and CDR2: MNHEY, SMNVEV (reference sequence). The CDR3 extends over 14 amino acids. The CDR3 loop reads CASAQDRSNQPQHF. The CDR3 coding sequence is TGTGCCAGCGCCCAAGACAGGAGCAATCAGCCCCAGCATTTT.

The rearrangement links TRBV7-9 to TRBJ2-3, with 7 bases fitting TRBD2. This CDR3 spans 15 amino acids. Germline V lookup: CDR1 SEHNR, CDR2 FQNEAQ (reference sequence). With V trimmed by 4 bases and J by 2 bases, 6 bases remained unmatched. The CDR3, as DNA: TGTGCCAGCAGCTCCCAGCGGGGCCTCACAGATACGCAGTATTTT. Residues: CASSSQRGLTDTQYF.

V is TRBV5-4 and J is TRBJ1-5; tentative D call: TRBD1 (6 bases). The CDR3 is 16 residues long. The germline V and J ends were trimmed by 2 bases and 0 bases, with 12 bases remaining between them. Germline CDR1 is SGHNT and CDR2 is YYREEE (reference sequence). The CDR3 sequence is CASSFGGGNSNQPQHF. CDR3 coding DNA: TGTGCCAGCAGCTTCGGAGGGGGGAATAGCAATCAGCCCCAGCATTTT.

CDR3 DNA: TGTGCCAGCTCAACAGACGCCCTGGGCGGTGAAAAACTGTTTTTT. Translating gives CASSTDALGGEKLFF. The chain links TRBV18 to TRBJ1-4; D gene ambiguous. The CDR3 runs to 15 residues. With 5 bases removed from V and 7 bases from J, the gap between germline ends came to 17 bases. Germline V CDR1 and CDR2: KGHSH, LQKENI. The whole variable domain, filled in from reference TRBV18 and TRBJ1-4, reads NAGVMQNPRHLVRRRGQEARLRCSPMKGHSHVYWYRQLPEEGLKFMVYLQKENIIDESGMPKERFSAEFPKEGPSILRIQQVVRGDSAAYFCASSTDALGGEKLFFGSGTQLSVL.

V gene TRBV24-1 combines with J gene TRBJ2-7; the D call may be TRBD1 or TRBD2 (6 bases each). Trimming shortened V by 12 bases and J by 2 bases, and 10 bases separated the two germline ends. The length of the CDR3 is 11 residues. Germline V gene data show CDR1 as KGHDR and CDR2 as SFDVKD. CDR3 coding DNA: TGTGCCGCGGGGACACCCTACGAGCAGTACTTC. Translating gives CAAGTPYEQYF.

The chain carries TRBV21-1 and TRBJ1-2; no DNA check was done on the table's D call, TRBD1. TRBV21-1 is an annotated pseudogene. The CDR3 has 18 amino acids. CDR3 amino acids: CASSTKRHRGVSGGGYTF. CDR3 coding DNA: TGTGCCAGCAGCACGAAACGCCACAGGGGTGTGAGTGGAGGAGGCTACACCTTC.

This sequence joins TRBV5-1 and TRBJ1-4; no definite D call. The germline V gene has CDR1 SGHRS and CDR2 YFSETQ. Trimming removed 0 bases from V and 8 bases from J, with 14 bases in between. The CDR3 length is 15 residues. CDR3 nucleotide sequence: TGCGCCAGCAGCTTGGCCCGGGCAGGAGGGGAAAAACTGTTTTTT. It translates to CASSLARAGGEKLFF.

The chain is built from TRBV12-3 or TRBV12-4 and TRBJ1-2; 9 bases line up with TRBD1. The CDR3 is 13 amino acids. Losses at the gene ends were 6 bases for V and 2 bases for J; bases not matched to a gene: 1. CDR3 in amino acids: CASRGQGNYGYTF. The CDR3 nucleotides read TGTGCCAGCAGAGGACAGGGGAACTATGGCTACACCTTC.

The V call is TRBV3-1 (or the pseudogene TRBV3-2), the J call TRBJ2-7; TRBD1 matches 8 bases. The CDR3 loop spans 15 amino acids. The germline V gene encodes CDR1 LGHDT and CDR2 YNNKEL (reference sequence). J gave up 2 bases and V 0 bases, and 3 bases lay outside the gene matches. CDR3 region: CASSQDRGPTYEQYF. As DNA, the CDR3 is TGTGCCAGCAGCCAAGACAGGGGGCCGACCTACGAGCAGTACTTC.